This is a list of T cell receptor beta chains from one sample in a study of blood T cell repertoires in COVID-19. The data were produced by immunoSEQ multiplex PCR, yet TCRdb's version contains in-frame clones alone and is incomplete. The sample includes more than 200,000 clones, roughly 90% of them seen just once. The specimen sequenced was PBMCs or T cells enriched from blood (not recorded which). The source is a woman aged 25 to 45 with acute COVID-19. CDR3s include the opening cysteine and the closing phenylalanine or tryptophan. Each record gives: D gene, J gene, clone size, V gene, CDR3 DNA, CDR3 protein. D genes are given only for firm matches. A row's size may be missing; if present it is once, few, many or a size class.

>.|TRBJ2-2|.|TRBV19
TGTGCCAGTAGTACAAATGGACTGACCTCGAGAACCGGGGAGCTGTTTTTT
CASSTNGLTSRTGELFF
>TRBD1|TRBJ1-1|.|TRBV28
TGTGCCAGCAGTTTAGGGACAGGGGGCCACACTGAAGCTTTCTTT
CASSLGTGGHTEAFF
>.|TRBJ1-1|once|TRBV30
TGTGCCGGAAAGACAGGCCTAAACACTGAAGCTTTCTTT
CAGKTGLNTEAFF
>.|TRBJ2-3|.|TRBV10-2
TGCGCCAGCATGGAGTTCACTTTCACAGATACGCAGTATTTT
CASMEFTFTDTQYF
>.|TRBJ1-1|.|TRBV15
TGTGCCACCAGCAGAGATCCATACACGAACACTGAAGCTTTCTTT
CATSRDPYTNTEAFF
>.|TRBJ2-7|.|TRBV6-5
TGTGCCAGCAGTTACTCTCAGGGTATGTCCTACGAGCAGTACTTC
CASSYSQGMSYEQYF
>.|TRBJ1-2|.|TRBV6-1
TGTGCCAGCAGTGAAGTGGCGGAGGCTAACTATGGCTACACCTTC
CASSEVAEANYGYTF
>.|TRBJ1-1|.|TRBV10-3
TGTGCCACTGGCGACAGTGAGTCGCACACTGAAGCTTTCTTT
CATGDSESHTEAFF
>TRBD2|TRBJ2-1|.|TRBV4-3
TGCGCCAGCAGCCAAGATGGTGCGGGAGGGGCCCCCTACAATGAGCAGTTCTTC
CASSQDGAGGAPYNEQFF
>.|TRBJ2-4|.|TRBV19
TGTGCCAGTAGTATTTCTGGGAGGATCTACTTC
CASSISGRIYF
>TRBD1|TRBJ2-3|.|TRBV7-2
TGTGCCAGCAGCCACAGGGGGGATACGCAGTATTTT
CASSHRGDTQYF
>.|TRBJ1-2|.|TRBV7-8
TGTGCCAGCACTGACCTCGGACAGAACCCCTATGGCTACACCTTC
CASTDLGQNPYGYTF
>TRBD1|TRBJ1-3|.|TRBV5-4
TGTGCCAGCAGCTCCTCCACAGGGGGCCGTGGAAACACCATATATTTT
CASSSSTGGRGNTIYF
>TRBD2|TRBJ2-7|few|TRBV7-9
TGTGCCAGCAGCCTCGGACTAGCGGGCCTGAGGATCCCCTACGAGCAGTACTTC
CASSLGLAGLRIPYEQYF
>.|TRBJ2-7|once|TRBV5-6
TGTGCCAGCAGCTTGGCCACGTACTTGGAGCAGTACTTC
CASSLATYLEQYF
>TRBD2|TRBJ2-1|.|TRBV19
TGTGCCAGTAGTCTTGTCCCGGGAGGGCCACGTAATGAGCAGTTCTTC
CASSLVPGGPRNEQFF
>TRBD2|TRBJ2-7|few|TRBV7-2
TGTGCCAGCAGCTTATTTCTAGCGGGAGGCCGCGAGCAGTACTTC
CASSLFLAGGREQYF
>.|TRBJ1-6|.|TRBV5-3
TGTGCCAGAACCCTTTCCCCCGGGACACGTTATAATTCACCCCTCCACTTT
CARTLSPGTRYNSPLHF
>.|TRBJ2-3|.|TRBV5-1
TGCGCCAGCAGCACGGGACAACCGAGTGCAGATACGCAGTATTTT
CASSTGQPSADTQYF
>TRBD1|TRBJ2-7|.|TRBV9
TGTGCCAGCAGCGTTGACGGGACAGAGACCTACGAGCAGTACTTC
CASSVDGTETYEQYF
>.|TRBJ1-1|.|TRBV5-4
TGTGCCAGCAGGATTATAGGGGAAAACACTGAAGCTTTCTTT
CASRIIGENTEAFF
>.|TRBJ1-4|few|TRBV18
TGTGCCAGCTCACCGCAGGCCAGGGGTGGTGAAAAACTGTTTTTT
CASSPQARGGEKLFF
>.|TRBJ2-3|.|TRBV4-2
TGTGCCAGCAGCCAAGAGTGGGCTAGCGGCACAGATACGCAGTATTTT
CASSQEWASGTDTQYF
>TRBD2|TRBJ2-3|.|TRBV7-2
TGTGCCAGCACCCTAGCGGGGCTCACAGATACGCAGTATTTT
CASTLAGLTDTQYF
>.|TRBJ1-2|few|TRBV6-2/TRBV6-3
TGTGCCAGCAGCCGCGGCTATGGCTACACCTTC
CASSRGYGYTF
>TRBD1|TRBJ1-1|.|TRBV19
TGTGCCAGTAGCCCATCACAGGGGGCGAACACTGAAGCTTTCTTT
CASSPSQGANTEAFF
>TRBD2|TRBJ2-5|.|TRBV5-6
TGTGCCAGCAGCCTTGGACTAGCGGGGCGAAGCGACCAAGAGACCCAGTACTTC
CASSLGLAGRSDQETQYF
>.|TRBJ1-6|.|TRBV5-6
TGTGCCAGCAGCCTGGACTCGGGGTTAAGCTCACCCCTCCACTTT
CASSLDSGLSSPLHF
>.|TRBJ1-3|.|TRBV18
TGTGCCAGCTCACAATTAGGGGCCGAGTCTGGAAACACCATATATTTT
CASSQLGAESGNTIYF
>.|TRBJ2-1|.|TRBV13
TGTGCCAGCAGCTTAGGGCAGTATAATGAGCAGTTCTTC
CASSLGQYNEQFF
>.|TRBJ2-2|.|TRBV19
TGTGCCAGTAGTATCCTCACCGGGGAGCTGTTTTTT
CASSILTGELFF
>.|TRBJ1-2|.|TRBV3-1/TRBV3-2
TGTGCCAGCAGCCAAGATCAAGGGGGCTATGGCTACACCTTC
CASSQDQGGYGYTF
>.|TRBJ2-2|.|TRBV19
TGTGCCAGTAGCAAAGGACAGAAAACCGGGGAGCTGTTTTTT
CASSKGQKTGELFF
>TRBD2|TRBJ2-1|.|TRBV29-1
TGCAGCGCCCGAGGACTAGCGGGGGGCAATGAGCAGTTCTTC
CSARGLAGGNEQFF